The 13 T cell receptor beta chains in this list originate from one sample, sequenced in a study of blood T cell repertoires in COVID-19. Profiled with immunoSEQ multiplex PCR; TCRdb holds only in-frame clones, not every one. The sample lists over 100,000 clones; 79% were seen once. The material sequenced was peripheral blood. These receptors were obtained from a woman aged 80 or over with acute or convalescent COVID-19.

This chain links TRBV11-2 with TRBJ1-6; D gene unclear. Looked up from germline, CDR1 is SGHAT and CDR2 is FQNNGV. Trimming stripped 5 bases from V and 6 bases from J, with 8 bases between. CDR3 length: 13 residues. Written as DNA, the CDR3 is TGTGCCAGCAGCCTACTAGTTAATTCACCCCTCCACTTT. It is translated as CASSLLVNSPLHF.

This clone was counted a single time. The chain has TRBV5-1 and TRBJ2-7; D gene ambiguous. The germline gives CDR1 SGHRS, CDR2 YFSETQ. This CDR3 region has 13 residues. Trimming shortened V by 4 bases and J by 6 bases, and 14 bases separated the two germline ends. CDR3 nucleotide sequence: TGCGCCAGCAGCCTTGTCCCAGCTAGCGAGCAGTACTTC. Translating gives CASSLVPASEQYF.

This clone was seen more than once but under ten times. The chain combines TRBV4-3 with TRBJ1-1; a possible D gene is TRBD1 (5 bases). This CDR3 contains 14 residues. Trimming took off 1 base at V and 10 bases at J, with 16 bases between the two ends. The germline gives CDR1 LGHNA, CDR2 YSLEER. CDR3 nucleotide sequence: TGCGCCAGCAGCCAAGGTACTTCTCCTCAGGGAGCTTTCTTT. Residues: CASSQGTSPQGAFF.

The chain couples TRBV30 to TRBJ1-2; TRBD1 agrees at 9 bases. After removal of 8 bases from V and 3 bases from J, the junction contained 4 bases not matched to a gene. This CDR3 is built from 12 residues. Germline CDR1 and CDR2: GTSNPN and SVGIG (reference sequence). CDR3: CAGGTGHYGYTF. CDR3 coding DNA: TGTGCCGGGGGGACAGGGCACTATGGCTACACCTTC. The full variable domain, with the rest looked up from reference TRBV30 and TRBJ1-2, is SQTIHQWPATLVQPVGSPLSLECTVEGTSNPNLYWYRQAAGRGLQLLFYSVGIGQISSEVPQNLSASRPQDRQFILSSKKLLLSDSGFYLCAGGTGHYGYTFGSGTRLTVV.

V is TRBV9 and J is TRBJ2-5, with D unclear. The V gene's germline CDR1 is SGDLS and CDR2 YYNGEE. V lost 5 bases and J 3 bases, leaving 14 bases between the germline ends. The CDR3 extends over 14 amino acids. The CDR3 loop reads CASRIPNSEETQYF. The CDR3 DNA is TGTGCCAGCAGGATCCCAAACAGTGAAGAGACCCAGTACTTC.

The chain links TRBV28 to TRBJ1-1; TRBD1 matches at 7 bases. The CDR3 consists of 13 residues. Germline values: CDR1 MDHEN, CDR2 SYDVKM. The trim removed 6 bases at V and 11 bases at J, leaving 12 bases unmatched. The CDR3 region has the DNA TGTGCCAGCAGCTTAGACAGGGTCACCTCCGCTTTCTTT. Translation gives CASSLDRVTSAFF. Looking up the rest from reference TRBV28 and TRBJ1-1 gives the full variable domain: DVKVTQSSRYLVKRTGEKVFLECVQDMDHENMFWYRQDPGLGLRLIYFSYDVKMKEKGDIPEGYSVSREKKERFSLILESASTNQTSMYLCASSLDRVTSAFFGQGTRLTVV.

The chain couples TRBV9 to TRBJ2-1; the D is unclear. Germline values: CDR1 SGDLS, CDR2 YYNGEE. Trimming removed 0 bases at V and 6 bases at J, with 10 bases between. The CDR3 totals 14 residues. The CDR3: CASSVDPSLNEQFF. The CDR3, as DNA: TGTGCCAGCAGCGTAGACCCTAGTCTCAATGAGCAGTTCTTC.

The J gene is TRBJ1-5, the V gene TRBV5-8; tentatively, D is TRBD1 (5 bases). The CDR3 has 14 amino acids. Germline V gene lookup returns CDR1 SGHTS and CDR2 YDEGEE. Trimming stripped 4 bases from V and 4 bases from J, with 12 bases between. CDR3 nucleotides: TGTGCCAGCAGCGGGGGACTTTTGAATCAGCCCCAGCATTTT. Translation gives CASSGGLLNQPQHF.

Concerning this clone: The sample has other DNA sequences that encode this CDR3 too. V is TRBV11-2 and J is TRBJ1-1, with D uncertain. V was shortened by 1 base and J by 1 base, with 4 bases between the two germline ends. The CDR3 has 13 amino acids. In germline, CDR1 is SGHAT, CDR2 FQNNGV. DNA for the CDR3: TGTGCCAGCAGCTTAGGCGGGAACACTGAAGCTTTCTTT. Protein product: CASSLGGNTEAFF.

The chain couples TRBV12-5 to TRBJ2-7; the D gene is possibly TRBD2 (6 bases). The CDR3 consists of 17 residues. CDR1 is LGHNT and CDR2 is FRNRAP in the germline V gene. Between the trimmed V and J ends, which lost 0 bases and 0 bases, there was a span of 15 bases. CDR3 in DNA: TGTGCTAGTGGTTTGGTACCCGTGGGGGGTACCTCCTACGAGCAGTACTTC. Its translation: CASGLVPVGGTSYEQYF.

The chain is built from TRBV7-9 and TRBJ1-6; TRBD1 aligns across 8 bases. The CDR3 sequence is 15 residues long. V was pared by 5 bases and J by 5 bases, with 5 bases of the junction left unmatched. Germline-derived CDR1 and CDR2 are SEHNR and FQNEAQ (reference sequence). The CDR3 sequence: CASSIRQGNNSPLHF. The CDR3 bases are TGTGCCAGCAGCATCCGACAGGGGAATAATTCACCCCTCCACTTT.

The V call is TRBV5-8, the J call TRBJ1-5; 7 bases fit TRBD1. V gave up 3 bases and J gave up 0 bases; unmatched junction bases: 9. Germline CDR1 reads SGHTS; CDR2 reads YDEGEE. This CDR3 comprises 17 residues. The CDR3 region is CASSSTYGTDSNQPQHF. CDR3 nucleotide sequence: TGTGCCAGCAGCTCAACCTACGGGACAGATAGCAATCAGCCCCAGCATTTT. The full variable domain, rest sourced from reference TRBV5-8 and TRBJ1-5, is EAGVTQSPTHLIKTRGQQATLRCSPISGHTSVYWYQQALGLGLQFLLWYDEGEERNRGNFPPRFSGRQFPNYSSELNVNALELEDSALYLCASSSTYGTDSNQPQHFGDGTRLSIL.

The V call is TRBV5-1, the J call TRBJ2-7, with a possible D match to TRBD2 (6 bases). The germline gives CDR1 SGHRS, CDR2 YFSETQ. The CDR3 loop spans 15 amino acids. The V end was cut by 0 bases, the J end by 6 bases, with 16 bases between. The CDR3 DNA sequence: TGCGCCAGCAGCTTGGAAGGGGACTGGGTCAGCGAGCAGTACTTC. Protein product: CASSLEGDWVSEQYF.